What follows describes a single T cell receptor beta chain. What it recognizes is unknown. This CDR3 contains 15 residues. This sample stems from a study of blood T cells in healthy people across ages. Study in general: In model experiments, template switching was able to capture about one barcoded beta molecule for every two T cells that were present. Findings and caveats of the study: Significant beta diversity loss was already apparent by age around 36, declining roughly linearly.

Alongside a J-beta primer mix, a sample-barcoded 5' primer served in a second PCR lasting 7 to 11 cycles. Unique molecular identifiers of 12 random nucleotides labeled each cDNA. Via MiXCR, TCRdb re-called the 5' RACE reads, giving one row per CDR3 protein. The sample carries about a million distinct CDR3 sequences, more than 30% recorded once. This TCR came from a man aged 18 to 30 in good health. The sequencing sample was made of blood. The chain carries TRBV1 and TRBJ1-1; the table calls TRBD1, which could not be checked here. TRBV1 is a recognized pseudogene. CDR3 in DNA: TGCACCAGCAGCCACATAGAGGGGGGAAACACTGAAGCTTTCTTT. The encoded protein is CTSSHIEGGNTEAFF.